The clone carrying this T cell receptor (beta chain) was seen ten or more times. Its antigen is still unknown. The unsorted libraries originated from 2 million PBMCs that had been stored at -80 C. MiXCR, applied by TCRdb to the 5' RACE reads, yields one record per CDR3 protein. Of 50,000 or so distinct CDR3 sequences in the sample, 3% to 4% are singletons; the top ten hold approximately 7%. This entry comes from a study of neurological immune-mediated disorders. The V segment lost 3 bases and the J segment 1 base; nucleotides outside the gene matches: 5. The CDR3 runs 14 residues. Germline assignment: CDR1 DFQATT and CDR2 SNEGSKA (reference sequence). Study-wide results and limits: No CDR3 amino acid sequences were shared by expanded clones across subjects, suggesting private repertoires in all groups.

This clonotype was obtained from an older woman with multiple sclerosis. The chain has TRBV20-1 and TRBJ2-7; 8 bases are a match to TRBD2. The specimen sequenced was PBMCs. CDR3 nucleotides: TGCAGTGCTAGTTTAGCGGGATGGTCCTACGAGCAGTACTTC. Translating it yields CSASLAGWSYEQYF.